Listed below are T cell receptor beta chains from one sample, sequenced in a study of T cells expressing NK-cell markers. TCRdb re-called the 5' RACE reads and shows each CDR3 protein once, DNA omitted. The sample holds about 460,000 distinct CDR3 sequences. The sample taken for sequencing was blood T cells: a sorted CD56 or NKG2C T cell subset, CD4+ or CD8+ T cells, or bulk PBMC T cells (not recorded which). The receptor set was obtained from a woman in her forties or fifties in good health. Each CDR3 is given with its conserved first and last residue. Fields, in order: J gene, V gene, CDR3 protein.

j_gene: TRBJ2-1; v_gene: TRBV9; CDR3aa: CASSVTSGRGEQFF
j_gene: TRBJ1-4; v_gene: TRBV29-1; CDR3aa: CSYRGGRGEKLFF
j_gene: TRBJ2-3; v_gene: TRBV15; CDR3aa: CATSRVSGRVGTDTQYF
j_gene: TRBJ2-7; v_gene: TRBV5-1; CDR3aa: CASSLEGLYYEQYF
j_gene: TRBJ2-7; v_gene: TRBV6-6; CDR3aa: CASRDGGSIYEQYF
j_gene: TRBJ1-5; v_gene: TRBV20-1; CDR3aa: CSARSQGGNQPQHF
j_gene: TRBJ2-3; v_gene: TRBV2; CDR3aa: CASSDDGPSTQYF
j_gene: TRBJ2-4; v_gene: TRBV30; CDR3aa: CAWGKGTTGGNIQYF
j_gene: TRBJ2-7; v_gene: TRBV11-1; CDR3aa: CASSPQGRSYEQYF
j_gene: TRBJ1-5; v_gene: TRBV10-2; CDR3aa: CASREAGGPNQPQHF